The 19 T cell receptor beta chains listed next were all sequenced from one sample in a study of T cell repertoires in cytomegalovirus infection. Each CDR3 protein gets one entry after TCRdb re-called the reads with MiXCR. The sample records around 530,000 distinct CDR3 sequences, more than 25% being singletons. Sequenced: PBMCs. Receptors were obtained from a human donor in good health (CMV status not recorded). Some clones in this sample may be carry-over from other donors' samples.

This chain joins TRBV28 and TRBJ2-6; a weak D match, TRBD1 (5 bases). This CDR3 is built from 16 residues. Germline V gene sequence: CDR1 MDHEN, CDR2 SYDVKM. The germline V and J ends were trimmed by 3 bases and 4 bases, with 13 bases remaining between them. CDR3: CASSLTGRVGANVLTF. Written as DNA, the CDR3 is TGTGCCAGCAGTTTGACCGGCAGGGTCGGGGCCAACGTCCTGACTTTC.

The V gene is TRBV10-3, the J gene TRBJ2-7, with D maybe TRBD1 (5 bases). The V end lost 3 bases, the J end lost 0 bases, and 12 bases lay between the germline ends. The germline V gene has CDR1 ENHRY and CDR2 SYGVKD. The CDR3 has 15 residues. In DNA, the CDR3 is TGTGCCATCAGTGAAGGCGGCCAGGGCTCCTACGAGCAGTACGTC. Its translation: CAISEGGQGSYEQYV.

In this sample, this clonotype turned up a few times. The rearrangement uses TRBV4-3 and TRBJ1-4; D uncertain. This CDR3 comprises 17 residues. Trimming removed 1 base at V and 4 bases at J, with 16 bases between. Per the germline V gene, CDR1 is LGHNA and CDR2 is YSLEER. The CDR3 protein is CASSQALMERLNEKLFF. For the CDR3, the DNA is TGCGCCAGCAGCCAAGCTCTAATGGAAAGACTTAATGAAAAACTGTTTTTT.

This clonotype was seen only a few times. The CDR3 coding sequence is TGTGCCAGCAGCCCCAGACAGGGGGCTGGGAACACTGAAGCTTTCTTT. Translating gives CASSPRQGAGNTEAFF. The chain recombines TRBV7-3 with TRBJ1-1; 10 bases match TRBD1. CDR1 and CDR2 from the germline V gene are SGHTA and FQGTGA. The CDR3 is made up of 16 amino acids. Trimming took 5 bases from V and 1 from J; bases not matched to a gene: 7. Full variable domain (rest looked up from reference TRBV7-3 and TRBJ1-1): GAGVSQTPSNKVTEKGKYVELRCDPISGHTALYWYRQSLGQGPEFLIYFQGTGAADDSGLPNDRFFAVRPEGSVSTLKIQRTERGDSAVYLCASSPRQGAGNTEAFFGQGTRLTVV.

The gene calls are TRBV7-2 and TRBJ2-5; TRBD2 aligns across 8 bases. The germline V gene encodes CDR1 SGHTA and CDR2 FQGNSA. The length of the CDR3 is 17 residues. V shed 3 bases, J shed 1 base, and the junction held 10 bases outside the gene matches. The CDR3 protein is CASSLGGRPGPQETQYF. CDR3 nucleotides: TGTGCCAGCAGCTTGGGCGGGAGGCCCGGCCCCCAAGAGACCCAGTACTTC.

J is TRBJ1-1 and V is TRBV7-2, with TRBD1 identical over 7 bases. The V and J ends lost 3 bases and 7 bases, in that order; junction bases with no gene match: 5. The germline V gene encodes CDR1 SGHTA and CDR2 FQGNSA. The CDR3 has 13 residues. Written as DNA, the CDR3 is TGTGCCAGCAGCTTGCCGGACAGGAGTGAAGCTTTCTTT. Residues: CASSLPDRSEAFF.

This clonotype was seen a few times. This sequence joins TRBV2 and TRBJ1-1; tentatively, D is TRBD1 (5 bases). The V gene's germline CDR1 is SNHLY and CDR2 FYNNEI. Trimming shortened V by 5 bases and J by 6 bases, and 16 bases separated the two germline ends. This CDR3 is built from 14 residues. The CDR3 reads CASSSLTSGAEAFF. The DNA for the CDR3 is TGTGCCAGCAGTTCATTGACCTCGGGGGCTGAAGCTTTCTTT.

There are a few counts of this clonotype. J is TRBJ2-1 and V is TRBV6-2 or TRBV6-3; D is ambiguous. The CDR3 is 14 residues long. The germline CDR1 and CDR2 sequences are MNHEY and SVGEGT. V was trimmed by 7 bases and J by 4 bases, leaving 14 bases between them. CDR3: CASNNNPQYNEQFF. Here the CDR3 DNA reads TGTGCCAGCAATAACAACCCCCAATACAATGAGCAGTTCTTC.

This clonotype was observed at least ten times. The chain uses TRBV6-2 or TRBV6-3 and TRBJ2-5, with a tentative D call TRBD2 (5 bases). Germline V gene sequence: CDR1 MNHEY, CDR2 SVGEGT. The CDR3 length is 13 residues. Trimming removed 5 bases from V and 2 bases from J, with 9 bases in between. CDR3 in amino acids: CASSQREQETQYF. In DNA form, the CDR3 reads TGTGCCAGCAGTCAGAGGGAGCAAGAGACCCAGTACTTC.

This clonotype was picked up a small number of times. The rearrangement links TRBV6-2 or TRBV6-3 to TRBJ2-3; maybe TRBD2 (6 bases). Trimming left V 5 bases short and J 6 bases short, with 15 bases between. The CDR3 has 14 residues. Germline CDR1 MNHEY, CDR2 SVGEGT. The CDR3 DNA follows: TGTGCCAGCAGTAGGACTACACCAAGGGATACGCAGTATTTT. This sequence encodes CASSRTTPRDTQYF.

V gene TRBV10-3 combines with J gene TRBJ2-1; D uncertain. The germline V gene has CDR1 ENHRY and CDR2 SYGVKD. V lost 8 bases to trimming and J lost 9 bases, with 20 bases between them. The CDR3 is made up of 14 amino acids. The CDR3 DNA is TGTGCCATCTCACCAACCCGCGAGTTCAGTGAGCAGTTCTTC. Translating gives CAISPTREFSEQFF.

This clonotype was picked up many times. V usage is TRBV7-2 and J usage is TRBJ1-1; a weak D match, TRBD1 (6 bases). Germline V CDR1 and CDR2: SGHTA, FQGNSA. Trimming removed 5 bases from V and 1 base from J, with 14 bases in between. The CDR3 length is 15 residues. The CDR3 nucleotides read TGTGCCAGCAGCACGACAGGTACCTCGAACACTGAAGCTTTCTTT. Translating gives CASSTTGTSNTEAFF. The entire variable domain, with the rest obtained from reference TRBV7-2 and TRBJ1-1, is as follows: GAGVSQSPSNKVTEKGKDVELRCDPISGHTALYWYRQSLGQGLEFLIYFQGNSAPDKSGLPSDRFSAERTGGSVSTLTIQRTQQEDSAVYLCASSTTGTSNTEAFFGQGTRLTVV.

The rearrangement uses TRBV2 and TRBJ2-7; D is possibly TRBD2 (6 bases). CDR1 and CDR2 from the germline V gene are SNHLY and FYNNEI. This CDR3 has 12 residues. Between the trimmed V and J ends, which lost 6 bases and 7 bases, there was a span of 13 bases. The CDR3 DNA reads TGTGCCAGCAGCTGGGAGGCGAAAGAGCAGTACTTC. Protein: CASSWEAKEQYF. Combining the CDR3 with reference TRBV2 and TRBJ2-7 gives the whole variable domain EPEVTQTPSHQVTQMGQEVILRCVPISNHLYFYWYRQILGQKVEFLVSFYNNEISEKSEIFDDQFSVERPDGSNFTLKIRSTKLEDSAMYFCASSWEAKEQYFGPGTRLTVT.

The chain has TRBV7-6 and TRBJ2-4, with no clear D. Trimming removed 1 base from V and 3 bases from J, with 10 bases in between. Per the germline V gene, CDR1 is SGHVS and CDR2 is FNYEAQ. The CDR3 sequence is 15 residues long. Here the CDR3 reads CASSLVFVIKNIQYF. As DNA, the CDR3 is TGTGCCAGCAGCTTAGTATTCGTTATCAAAAACATTCAGTACTTC.

This clonotype was counted many times. This chain links TRBV7-2 with TRBJ1-2; TRBD1 matches 10 bases. Germline V lookup: CDR1 SGHTA, CDR2 FQGNSA. The CDR3 is 15 residues long. V lost 5 bases to trimming and J lost 6 bases; unmatched junction nucleotides: 9. As DNA, the CDR3 is TGTGCCAGCAGCCAGACAGGGGGCGAGATCCATGGCTACACCTTC. This encodes CASSQTGGEIHGYTF.

V usage is TRBV28 and J usage is TRBJ2-3; D is perhaps TRBD2 (5 bases). The CDR3 loop spans 14 amino acids. Germline V lookup: CDR1 MDHEN, CDR2 SYDVKM. Trimming took 4 bases from V and 1 from J, leaving 9 bases between them. CDR3 amino acids: CASSSHSGTDTQYF. The CDR3 region has the DNA TGTGCCAGCAGTTCACATAGCGGCACAGATACGCAGTATTTT. The whole variable domain, filled in from reference TRBV28 and TRBJ2-3, reads DVKVTQSSRYLVKRTGEKVFLECVQDMDHENMFWYRQDPGLGLRLIYFSYDVKMKEKGDIPEGYSVSREKKERFSLILESASTNQTSMYLCASSSHSGTDTQYFGPGTRLTVL.

This clonotype showed up many times. This chain links TRBV7-2 with TRBJ1-5, with a weak D call TRBD1 (5 bases). V lost 1 base and J lost 5, with 12 bases in between. Germline V CDR1 and CDR2: SGHTA, FQGNSA. The CDR3 consists of 15 residues. The CDR3 sequence: CASSLVGQGYQPQHF. CDR3 coding DNA: TGTGCCAGCAGCTTAGTTGGGCAGGGCTATCAGCCCCAGCATTTT.

The chain recombines TRBV12-3 or TRBV12-4 with TRBJ2-7, with D possibly matching TRBD2 (6 bases). Trimming took off 4 bases at V and 7 bases at J, with 11 bases between the two ends. The CDR3 contains 12 residues. The CDR3 is CASSSGAREQYF. Here the CDR3 DNA reads TGTGCCAGCAGTTCGGGAGCGAGGGAGCAGTACTTC.

This clonotype was observed at least ten times. This rearrangement joins TRBV24-1 to TRBJ2-5; D is uncertain. Germline values: CDR1 KGHDR, CDR2 SFDVKD. V was pared by 3 bases and J by 5 bases, with 9 bases between. The length of the CDR3 is 13 residues. In nucleotides, the CDR3 is TGTGCCACCAGTGATGGTAACCGGGAGACCCAGTACTTC. Amino acid sequence: CATSDGNRETQYF.